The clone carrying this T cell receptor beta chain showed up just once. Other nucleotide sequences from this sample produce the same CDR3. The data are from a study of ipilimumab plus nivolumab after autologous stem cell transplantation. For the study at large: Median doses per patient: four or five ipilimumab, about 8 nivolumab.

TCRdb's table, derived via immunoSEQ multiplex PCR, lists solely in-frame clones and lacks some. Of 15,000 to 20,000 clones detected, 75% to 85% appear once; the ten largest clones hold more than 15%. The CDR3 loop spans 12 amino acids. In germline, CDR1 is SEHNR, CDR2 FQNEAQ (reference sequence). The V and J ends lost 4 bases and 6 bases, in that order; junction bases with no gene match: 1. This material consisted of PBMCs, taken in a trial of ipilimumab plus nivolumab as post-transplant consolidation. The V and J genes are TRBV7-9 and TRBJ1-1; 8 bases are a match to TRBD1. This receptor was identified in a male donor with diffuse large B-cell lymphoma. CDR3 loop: CASSSTGAEAFF. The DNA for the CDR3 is TGTGCCAGCAGCTCGACAGGGGCTGAAGCTTTCTTT.